Only a few counts were recorded for the clone carrying this T cell receptor (beta chain). V dropped 8 bases and J dropped 1 base, with 11 bases sitting between them. CDR3 length: 12 amino acids. From germline, CDR1 is SQVTM and CDR2 ANQGSEA. The data derive from a study of blood T cell repertoires in COVID-19. Study background: PBMCs, B-cell-depleted T cells, or T cells provided the cDNA or gDNA that made up the material.

Profiling relied on immunoSEQ multiplex PCR, and the TCRdb table lists in-frame clones only, not all of them. The data hold some 180,000 clones, with around 83% observed a single time. This sequence was found in a woman in her sixties with acute or convalescent COVID-19. The chain is built from TRBV29-1 and TRBJ2-5, with D possibly TRBD1 on 5 matching bases. Sequencing input: peripheral blood. The CDR3 region has the DNA TGCAGCCCGGAGACAGTCCAAGAGACCCAGTACTTC. It codes for CSPETVQETQYF.